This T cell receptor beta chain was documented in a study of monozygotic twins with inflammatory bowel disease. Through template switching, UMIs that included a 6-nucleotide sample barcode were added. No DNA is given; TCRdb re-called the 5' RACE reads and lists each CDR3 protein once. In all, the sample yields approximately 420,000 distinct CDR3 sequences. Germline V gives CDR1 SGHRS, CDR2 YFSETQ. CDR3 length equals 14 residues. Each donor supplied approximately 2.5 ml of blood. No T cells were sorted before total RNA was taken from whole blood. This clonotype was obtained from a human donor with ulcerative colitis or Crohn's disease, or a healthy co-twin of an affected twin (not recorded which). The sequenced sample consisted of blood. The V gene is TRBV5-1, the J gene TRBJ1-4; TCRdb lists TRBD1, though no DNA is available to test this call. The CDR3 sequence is CASSSTGFNEKLFF.